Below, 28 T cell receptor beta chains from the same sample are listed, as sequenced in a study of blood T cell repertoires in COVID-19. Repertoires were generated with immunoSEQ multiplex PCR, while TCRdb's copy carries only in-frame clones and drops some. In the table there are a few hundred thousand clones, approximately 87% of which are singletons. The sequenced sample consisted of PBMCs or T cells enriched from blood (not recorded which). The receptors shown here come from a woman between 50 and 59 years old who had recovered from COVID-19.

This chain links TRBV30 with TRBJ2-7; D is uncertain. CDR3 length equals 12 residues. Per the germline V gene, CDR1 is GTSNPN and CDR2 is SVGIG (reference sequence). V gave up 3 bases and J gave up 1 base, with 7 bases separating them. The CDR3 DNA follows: TGTGCCTGGAGCGCCGGGTCCTACGAGCAGTACTTC. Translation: CAWSAGSYEQYF.

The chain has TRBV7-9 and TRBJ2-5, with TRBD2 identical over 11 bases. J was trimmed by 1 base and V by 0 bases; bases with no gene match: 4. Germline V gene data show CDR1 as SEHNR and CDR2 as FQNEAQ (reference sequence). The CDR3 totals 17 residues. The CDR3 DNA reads TGTGCCAGCAGCTTAGCGGGGACTAGCGGTCTCCAAGAGACCCAGTACTTC. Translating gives CASSLAGTSGLQETQYF.

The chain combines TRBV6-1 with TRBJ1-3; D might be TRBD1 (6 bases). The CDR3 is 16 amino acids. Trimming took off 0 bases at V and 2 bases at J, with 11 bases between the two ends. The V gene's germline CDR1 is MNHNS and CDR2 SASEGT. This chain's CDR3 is CASSEASRTAGNTIYF. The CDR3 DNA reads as TGTGCCAGCAGTGAAGCAAGCAGGACAGCTGGAAACACCATATATTTT.

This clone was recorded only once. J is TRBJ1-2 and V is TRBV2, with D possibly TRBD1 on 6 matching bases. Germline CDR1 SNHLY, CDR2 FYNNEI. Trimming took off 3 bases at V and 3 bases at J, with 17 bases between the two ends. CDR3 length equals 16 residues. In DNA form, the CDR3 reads TGTGCCAGCAGTGAGGTCTCGGGGTCAGGGGACTATGGCTACACCTTC. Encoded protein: CASSEVSGSGDYGYTF.

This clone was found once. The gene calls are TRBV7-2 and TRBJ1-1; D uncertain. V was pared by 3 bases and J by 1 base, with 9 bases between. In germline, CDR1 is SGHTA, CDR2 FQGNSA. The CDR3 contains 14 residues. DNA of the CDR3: TGTGCCAGCAGCTTCCGCCGGGAGAACACTGAAGCTTTCTTT. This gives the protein CASSFRRENTEAFF.

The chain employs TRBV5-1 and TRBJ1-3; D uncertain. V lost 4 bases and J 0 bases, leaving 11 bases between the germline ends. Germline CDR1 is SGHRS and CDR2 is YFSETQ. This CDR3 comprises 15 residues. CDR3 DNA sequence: TGCGCCAGCAGCCTAGCCGGATACTCTGGAAACACCATATATTTT. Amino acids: CASSLAGYSGNTIYF.

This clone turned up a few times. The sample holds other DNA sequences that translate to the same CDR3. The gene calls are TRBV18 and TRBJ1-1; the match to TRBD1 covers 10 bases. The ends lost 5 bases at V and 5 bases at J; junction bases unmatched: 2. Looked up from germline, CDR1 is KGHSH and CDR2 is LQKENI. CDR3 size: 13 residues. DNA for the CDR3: TGTGCCAGCTCATCGGACAGGGGGACTGAAGCTTTCTTT. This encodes CASSSDRGTEAFF.

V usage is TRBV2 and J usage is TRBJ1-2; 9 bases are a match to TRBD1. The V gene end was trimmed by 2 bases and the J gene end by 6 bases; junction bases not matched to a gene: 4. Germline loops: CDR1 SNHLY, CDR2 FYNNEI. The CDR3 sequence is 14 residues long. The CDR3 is CASSERTGADGYTF. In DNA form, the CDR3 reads TGTGCCAGCAGTGAAAGGACAGGGGCGGATGGCTACACCTTC.

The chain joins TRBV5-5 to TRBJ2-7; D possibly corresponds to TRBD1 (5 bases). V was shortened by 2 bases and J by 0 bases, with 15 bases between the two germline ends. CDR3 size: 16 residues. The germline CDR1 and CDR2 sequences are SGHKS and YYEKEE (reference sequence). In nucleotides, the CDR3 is TGTGCCAGCAGCTTTCACGGCAGGGAAGGCTCCTACGAGCAGTACTTC. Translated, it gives CASSFHGREGSYEQYF. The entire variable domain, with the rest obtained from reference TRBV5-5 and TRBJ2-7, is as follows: DAGVTQSPTHLIKTRGQQVTLRCSPISGHKSVSWYQQVLGQGPQFIFQYYEKEERGRGNFPDRFSARQFPNYSSELNVNALLLGDSALYLCASSFHGREGSYEQYFGPGTRLTVT.

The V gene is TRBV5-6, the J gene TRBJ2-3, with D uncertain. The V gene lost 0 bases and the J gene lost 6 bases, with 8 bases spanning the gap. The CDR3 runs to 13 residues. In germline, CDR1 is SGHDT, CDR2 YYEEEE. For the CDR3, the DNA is TGTGCCAGCAGCTTGGATTCTCGGGATACGCAGTATTTT. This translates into CASSLDSRDTQYF.

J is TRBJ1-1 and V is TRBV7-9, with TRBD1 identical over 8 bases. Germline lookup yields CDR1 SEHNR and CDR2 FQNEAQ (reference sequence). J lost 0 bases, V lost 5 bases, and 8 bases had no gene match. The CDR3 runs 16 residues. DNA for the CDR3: TGTGCCAGCAGCACAAGGACAGGGCGGATGAACACTGAAGCTTTCTTT. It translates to CASSTRTGRMNTEAFF.

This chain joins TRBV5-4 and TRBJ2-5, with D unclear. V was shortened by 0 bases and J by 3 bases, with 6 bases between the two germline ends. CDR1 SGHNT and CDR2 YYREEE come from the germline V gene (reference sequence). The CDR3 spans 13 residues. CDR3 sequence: CASSLVSEETQYF. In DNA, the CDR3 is TGTGCCAGCAGCTTGGTATCAGAAGAGACCCAGTACTTC.

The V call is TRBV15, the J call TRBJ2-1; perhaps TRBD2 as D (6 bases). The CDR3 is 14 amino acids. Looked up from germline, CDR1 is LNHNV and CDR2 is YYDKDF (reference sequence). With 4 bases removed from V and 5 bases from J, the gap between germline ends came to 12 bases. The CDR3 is CATSNGGGNNEQFF. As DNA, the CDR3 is TGTGCCACCAGCAATGGTGGGGGGAACAATGAGCAGTTCTTC. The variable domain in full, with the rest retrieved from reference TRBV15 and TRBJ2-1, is DAMVIQNPRYQVTQFGKPVTLSCSQTLNHNVMYWYQQKSSQAPKLLFHYYDKDFNNEADTPDNFQSRRPNTSFCFLDIRSPGLGDTAMYLCATSNGGGNNEQFFGPGTRLTVL.

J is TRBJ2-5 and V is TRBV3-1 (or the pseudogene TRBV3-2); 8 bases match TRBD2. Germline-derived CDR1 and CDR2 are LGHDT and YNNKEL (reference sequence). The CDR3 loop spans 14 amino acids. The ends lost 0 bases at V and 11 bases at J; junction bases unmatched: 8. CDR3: CASSQDSGGDRQYF. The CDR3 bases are TGTGCCAGCAGCCAAGATTCGGGGGGGGATAGACAGTACTTC.

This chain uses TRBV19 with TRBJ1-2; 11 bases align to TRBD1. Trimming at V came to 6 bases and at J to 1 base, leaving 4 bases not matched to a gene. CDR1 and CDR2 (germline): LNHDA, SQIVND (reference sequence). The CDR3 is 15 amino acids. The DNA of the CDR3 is TGTGCCAGTAGCGCGGACAGGGGGCTTAACTATGGCTACACCTTC. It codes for CASSADRGLNYGYTF.

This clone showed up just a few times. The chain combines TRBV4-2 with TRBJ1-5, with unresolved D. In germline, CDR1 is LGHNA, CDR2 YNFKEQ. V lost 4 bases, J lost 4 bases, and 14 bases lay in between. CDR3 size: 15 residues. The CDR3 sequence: CASSPAPYSNQPQHF. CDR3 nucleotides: TGTGCCAGCAGCCCGGCGCCATACAGTAATCAGCCCCAGCATTTT.

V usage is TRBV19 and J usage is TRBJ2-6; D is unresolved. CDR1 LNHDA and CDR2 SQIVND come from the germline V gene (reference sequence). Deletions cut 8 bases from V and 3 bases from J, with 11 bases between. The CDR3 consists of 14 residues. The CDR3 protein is CASQTPSGANVLTF. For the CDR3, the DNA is TGTGCCAGTCAGACCCCTAGTGGGGCCAACGTCCTGACTTTC.

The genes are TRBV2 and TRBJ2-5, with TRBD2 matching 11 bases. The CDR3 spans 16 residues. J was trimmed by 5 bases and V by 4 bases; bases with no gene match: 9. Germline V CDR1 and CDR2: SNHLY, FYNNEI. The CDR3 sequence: CASSGVAGGLYETQYF. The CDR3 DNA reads TGTGCCAGCAGTGGGGTAGCGGGGGGGCTATATGAGACCCAGTACTTC.

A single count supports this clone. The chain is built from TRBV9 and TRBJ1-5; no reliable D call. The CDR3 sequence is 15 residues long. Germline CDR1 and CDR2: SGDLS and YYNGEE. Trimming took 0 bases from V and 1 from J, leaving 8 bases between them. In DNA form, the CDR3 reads TGTGCCAGCAGCGTAGACAGCACGAGCAATCAGCCCCAGCATTTT. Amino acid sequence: CASSVDSTSNQPQHF.

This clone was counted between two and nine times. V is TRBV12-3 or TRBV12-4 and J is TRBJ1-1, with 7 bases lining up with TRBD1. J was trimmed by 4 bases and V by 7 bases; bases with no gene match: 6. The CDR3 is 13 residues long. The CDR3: CASTPDRATEAFF. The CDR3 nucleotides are TGTGCCAGCACTCCCGACAGGGCCACTGAAGCTTTCTTT.

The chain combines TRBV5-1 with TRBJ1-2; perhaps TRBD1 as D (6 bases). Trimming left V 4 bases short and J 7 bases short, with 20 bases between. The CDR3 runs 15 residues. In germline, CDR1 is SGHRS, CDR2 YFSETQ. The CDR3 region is CASSPGFGGQAGYTF. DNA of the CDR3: TGCGCCAGCAGCCCCGGCTTCGGGGGGCAAGCTGGCTACACCTTC.

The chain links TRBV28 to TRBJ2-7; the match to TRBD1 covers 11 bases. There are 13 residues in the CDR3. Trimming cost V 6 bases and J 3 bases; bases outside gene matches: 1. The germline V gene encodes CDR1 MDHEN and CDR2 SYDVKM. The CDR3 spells CASRGQGGYEQYF. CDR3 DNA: TGTGCCAGCAGGGGACAGGGGGGCTACGAGCAGTACTTC.

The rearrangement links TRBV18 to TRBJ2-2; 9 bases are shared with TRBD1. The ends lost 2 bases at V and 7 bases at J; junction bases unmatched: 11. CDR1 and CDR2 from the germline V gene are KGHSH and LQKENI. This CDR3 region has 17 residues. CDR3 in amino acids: CASSPGTTGGYGGELFF. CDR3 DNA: TGTGCCAGCTCACCAGGGACCACAGGGGGCTACGGCGGGGAGCTGTTTTTT.

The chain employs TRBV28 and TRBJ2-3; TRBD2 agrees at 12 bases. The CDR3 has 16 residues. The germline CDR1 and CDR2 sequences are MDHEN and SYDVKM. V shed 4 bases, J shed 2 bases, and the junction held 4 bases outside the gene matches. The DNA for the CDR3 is TGTGCCAGCAGTTCGACTAGCGGGGGCACCACAGATACGCAGTATTTT. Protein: CASSSTSGGTTDTQYF.

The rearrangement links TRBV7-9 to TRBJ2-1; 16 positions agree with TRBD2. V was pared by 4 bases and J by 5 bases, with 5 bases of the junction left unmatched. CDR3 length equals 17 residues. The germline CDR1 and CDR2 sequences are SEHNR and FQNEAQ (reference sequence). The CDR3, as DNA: TGTGCCAGCAGCTGGTCGGGACTAGCGGGGGGGAACAATGAGCAGTTCTTC. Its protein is CASSWSGLAGGNNEQFF. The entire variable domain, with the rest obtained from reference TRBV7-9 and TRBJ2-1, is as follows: DTGVSQNPRHKITKRGQNVTFRCDPISEHNRLYWYRQTLGQGPEFLTYFQNEAQLEKSRLLSDRFSAERPKGSFSTLEIQRTEQGDSAMYLCASSWSGLAGGNNEQFFGPGTRLTVL.

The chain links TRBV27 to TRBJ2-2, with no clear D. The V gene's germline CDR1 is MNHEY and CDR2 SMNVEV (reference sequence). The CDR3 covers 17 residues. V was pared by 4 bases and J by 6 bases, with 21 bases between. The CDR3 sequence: CASSSVVAPSWSGELFF. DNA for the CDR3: TGTGCCAGCAGTTCAGTCGTGGCCCCATCGTGGTCCGGGGAGCTGTTTTTT.

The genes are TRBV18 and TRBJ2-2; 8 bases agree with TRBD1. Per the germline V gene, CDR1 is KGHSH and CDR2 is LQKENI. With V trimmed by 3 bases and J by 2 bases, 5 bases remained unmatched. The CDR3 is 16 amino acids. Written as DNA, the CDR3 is TGTGCCAGCTCACCGACCGGGACAGGAAACACCGGGGAGCTGTTTTTT. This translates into CASSPTGTGNTGELFF.

CDR3 DNA: TGTGCCAGCAGTTTTGAGAGGGGCTACACCTTC. Its protein product is CASSFERGYTF. The chain employs TRBV28 and TRBJ1-2; D not certain. CDR1 and CDR2 (germline): MDHEN, SYDVKM. V was pared by 3 bases and J by 8 bases, with 7 bases between. This CDR3 comprises 11 residues.